These 20 T cell receptor beta chains originate from one sample sequenced in a study of CXCR3-negative and CXCR3-positive naive CD8 T cells. Study results and limitations: Naive cells positive for CXCR3 carried more hydrophobic TRB CDR3s than CXCR3-negative ones.

What these receptors recognize is not known. UMI-labeled TRB cDNA libraries were prepared by 5' RACE. For each CDR3 protein, TCRdb gives one entry from its re-call of the 5' RACE reads, without DNA. This table holds some 140,000 distinct CDR3 sequences. Sequencing was performed on naive CXCR3+ CD8+ T cells from blood. Indicated subset: CD45RO-CCR7+CD27+CD95- naive CD8+ T cells expressing CXCR3 (TNR3+). These receptors all come from a human donor in good health. Some clones in this sample may be carry-over from other donors' samples.

The chain recombines TRBV7-9 with TRBJ2-7; absent DNA, TCRdb's TRBD1 call cannot be checked. The CDR3 extends over 16 amino acids. Germline CDR1 and CDR2: SEHNR and FQNEAQ (reference sequence). The CDR3 spells CASSLGLGTGGNEQYF.

V is TRBV13 and J is TRBJ2-7; no DNA is available, so the TRBD2 call from TCRdb remains unchecked. Germline CDR1 PRHDT, CDR2 FYEKMQ (reference sequence). CDR3 length: 14 amino acids. CDR3: CASSWSGQIYEQYF.

The rearrangement links TRBV12-3 or TRBV12-4 to TRBJ1-1. The CDR3 is made up of 12 amino acids. The chain's CDR3 is CASSNKNTEAFF.

This chain joins TRBV7-9 and TRBJ2-7; TCRdb indicates TRBD2, and absent DNA this call remains unverified. Per the germline V gene, CDR1 is SEHNR and CDR2 is FQNEAQ (reference sequence). The length of the CDR3 is 15 residues. The CDR3 loop reads CASSLVLAGGGEQYF.

J is TRBJ2-1 and V is TRBV9; TCRdb's D call, TRBD2, is unchecked because there is no DNA. CDR3 length: 14 residues. Germline assignment: CDR1 SGDLS and CDR2 YYNGEE. CDR3 residues: CASSVGGGYNEQFF.

The CDR3 protein is CASSLWDTRSTDTQYF. This chain connects TRBV28 to TRBJ2-3; TCRdb's D call, TRBD1, is unchecked because there is no DNA. The germline V gene has CDR1 MDHEN and CDR2 SYDVKM. The CDR3 spans 16 residues.

The chain joins TRBV12-3 or TRBV12-4 to TRBJ2-1; TCRdb's assignment of TRBD1 cannot be checked, as there is no DNA. The CDR3 is 14 residues long. The CDR3: CASRAGAWVNEQFF.

The rearrangement uses TRBV27 and TRBJ2-1. The CDR3 has 11 residues. Germline CDR1 and CDR2: MNHEY and SMNVEV (reference sequence). The CDR3 here is CASSFYNEQFF.

This chain links TRBV3-1 with TRBJ1-1; the D call of TRBD1 rests on TCRdb alone, since no DNA is present to check it. Germline loops: CDR1 LGHDT, CDR2 YNNKEL (reference sequence). This CDR3 is built from 15 residues. CDR3 region: CASSHMQGLNTEAFF.

V gene TRBV7-6 combines with J gene TRBJ2-1. CDR1 is SGHVS and CDR2 is FNYEAQ in the germline V gene. The CDR3 loop spans 13 amino acids. This chain's CDR3 is CASSLTVSNEQFF.

The chain joins TRBV9 to TRBJ2-7; TCRdb's D gene call, TRBD2, goes unchecked for lack of DNA. This CDR3 has 14 amino acids. Germline V CDR1 and CDR2: SGDLS, YYNGEE. CDR3 sequence reads: CASSVTSGPYEQYF.

The rearrangement links TRBV2 to TRBJ2-7; TCRdb lists TRBD1, though no DNA is available to test this call. Per the germline V gene, CDR1 is SNHLY and CDR2 is FYNNEI. The CDR3 has 14 amino acids. The chain's CDR3 is CASSPGQGSDEQYF.

The rearrangement links TRBV7-9 to TRBJ2-3. The CDR3 runs to 15 residues. CDR1 is SEHNR and CDR2 is FQNEAQ in the germline V gene (reference sequence). This CDR3 is CASSLVSVITDTQYF.

This chain uses TRBV9 with TRBJ2-7; the D gene TCRdb calls, TRBD1, cannot be checked with no DNA. Per germline, CDR1 SGDLS and CDR2 YYNGEE. The CDR3 extends over 16 amino acids. The CDR3 reads CASSVGLTGGAYEQYF.

V usage is TRBV20-1 and J usage is TRBJ2-7; TCRdb gives TRBD1 as the D gene, but with no DNA this cannot be confirmed. Germline CDR1 and CDR2: DFQATT and SNEGSKA (reference sequence). The CDR3 sequence is 12 residues long. The CDR3 sequence: CSARRDRDEQYF.

The chain uses TRBV27 and TRBJ2-1. Looked up from germline, CDR1 is MNHEY and CDR2 is SMNVEV (reference sequence). The length of the CDR3 is 14 residues. The CDR3 sequence is CASRFTQRLDEQFF.

This sequence joins TRBV29-1 and TRBJ2-7. Germline assignment: CDR1 SQVTM and CDR2 ANQGSEA. The CDR3 sequence is 11 residues long. The CDR3 spells CSVDKDYEQYF.

The chain joins TRBV20-1 to TRBJ2-1; TCRdb returns TRBD2, unconfirmable since there is no DNA. This CDR3 region has 15 residues. In germline, CDR1 is DFQATT, CDR2 SNEGSKA (reference sequence). Here the CDR3 reads CSAREGLADYNEQFF.

The CDR3 loop is CASRANPDNSNYGYTF. The chain combines TRBV13 with TRBJ1-2; TCRdb calls TRBD1, which cannot be checked without DNA. The CDR3 covers 16 residues. Germline loops: CDR1 PRHDT, CDR2 FYEKMQ (reference sequence).

The chain recombines TRBV4-3 with TRBJ2-2. Germline assignment: CDR1 LGHNA and CDR2 YSLEER. The CDR3 extends over 15 amino acids. CDR3 sequence: CASSHSSSFTGELFF.